One sample yielded the 2 T cell receptor beta chains listed below, sequenced in a study of shared clonotypes between healthy human individuals. Clones were sequenced by immunoSEQ multiplex PCR, and TCRdb holds only the in-frame ones, with some missing. This repertoire shows approximately 2,000,000 clones, approximately 90% found once; its top ten account for 0.37%. The source material was naive CD4+ T cells from PBMCs. Described subset: CD45RA+ positively selected. These receptors were collected from a man aged 18 to 30 in good health. Some clones in this sample may be carry-over from other donors' samples.

The chain joins TRBV15 to TRBJ1-5; 10 positions match TRBD1. The J segment lost 7 bases and the V segment lost 8 bases, leaving 8 bases of the junction unmatched. Germline loops: CDR1 LNHNV, CDR2 YYDKDF (reference sequence). The CDR3 runs to 14 residues. The CDR3 protein is CATSTGGFGQPQHF. DNA of the CDR3: TGTGCCACCTCGACAGGGGGCTTCGGACAGCCCCAGCATTTT.

The chain couples TRBV19 to TRBJ1-3; possibly TRBD1 for D (5 bases). Per germline, CDR1 LNHDA and CDR2 SQIVND (reference sequence). Trimming removed 8 bases at V and 0 bases at J, with 11 bases between. This CDR3 is built from 14 residues. This CDR3 is CASPWGGSGNTIYF. The DNA for the CDR3 is TGTGCCAGTCCGTGGGGGGGCTCTGGAAACACCATATATTTT.